The 11 T cell receptor beta chains below were found in one sample sequenced in a study of blood T cell repertoires in COVID-19. Sequenced by immunoSEQ multiplex PCR; TCRdb stores in-frame clones only, minus some. The sample lists about 13,000 clones; roughly 84% were seen once. The source material was peripheral blood. The source is a human donor in a cohort sampled during active COVID-19.

The rearrangement joins TRBV7-2 to TRBJ1-4; TRBD1 matches 8 bases. The germline V gene has CDR1 SGHTA and CDR2 FQGNSA. This CDR3 has 14 amino acids. V shed 6 bases and J 6 bases; nucleotides not matched to a gene: 6. The CDR3 region has the DNA TGTGCCAGCAGACAGGGGGGGTCGGATGAAAAACTGTTTTTT. As protein: CASRQGGSDEKLFF.

V usage is TRBV19 and J usage is TRBJ2-1, with a possible D match to TRBD2 (6 bases). This CDR3 spans 16 amino acids. V was trimmed by 1 base and J by 2 bases, leaving 12 bases between them. CDR1 is LNHDA, CDR2 SQIVND, per germline (reference sequence). The CDR3 region has the DNA TGTGCCAGTAGTATAGCGGAGAGCGGGCCCTACAATGAGCAGTTCTTC. As protein: CASSIAESGPYNEQFF.

The gene calls are TRBV7-9 and TRBJ1-3; tentative D call: TRBD1 (5 bases). Germline V gene sequence: CDR1 SEHNR, CDR2 FQNEAQ (reference sequence). The V and J ends lost 5 bases and 0 bases respectively, with 17 bases between them. The CDR3 spans 17 residues. The CDR3 loop is CASSRGTAGNSGNTIYF. CDR3 DNA sequence: TGTGCCAGCAGCCGGGGGACGGCCGGAAACTCTGGAAACACCATATATTTT.

This chain links TRBV11-2 with TRBJ2-2; possible D gene TRBD2, 5 bases. The CDR3 runs 14 residues. Germline V gene sequence: CDR1 SGHAT, CDR2 FQNNGV. Trimming took off 1 base at V and 9 bases at J, with 12 bases between the two ends. CDR3 region: CASSLVGGPRELFF. The CDR3 DNA follows: TGTGCCAGCAGCTTAGTTGGAGGCCCCCGGGAGCTGTTTTTT.

The chain uses TRBV27 and TRBJ2-6; D may be TRBD1 (6 bases). The CDR3 extends over 17 amino acids. Trimming took 6 bases from V and 3 from J, leaving 18 bases between them. Germline V gene sequence: CDR1 MNHEY, CDR2 SMNVEV (reference sequence). DNA of the CDR3: TGTGCCAGCAGCCCCGGGAACAGGGCGTATGGGGCCAACGTCCTGACTTTC. This encodes CASSPGNRAYGANVLTF.

The genes are TRBV7-2 and TRBJ1-5; a weak D match, TRBD1 (6 bases). Trimming removed 1 base at V and 0 bases at J, with 13 bases between. The CDR3 is 17 residues long. The germline V gene encodes CDR1 SGHTA and CDR2 FQGNSA. The CDR3 nucleotides read TGTGCCAGCAGCTTAGAGGGGGTGGGGTATAGCAATCAGCCCCAGCATTTT. Translation gives CASSLEGVGYSNQPQHF.

The chain carries TRBV10-3 and TRBJ2-5; D is perhaps TRBD2 (6 bases). V dropped 6 bases and J dropped 1 base, with 15 bases sitting between them. CDR1 and CDR2 from the germline V gene are ENHRY and SYGVKD. CDR3 size: 15 residues. DNA for the CDR3: TGTGCCATCAGGGCGGGACTCACCATCCAAGAGACCCAGTACTTC. Its protein product is CAIRAGLTIQETQYF.

The chain employs TRBV6-5 and TRBJ1-1; D is unresolved. The CDR3 consists of 13 residues. Trimming shortened V by 6 bases and J by 4 bases, and 12 bases separated the two germline ends. Germline V gene sequence: CDR1 MNHEY, CDR2 SVGAGI. The CDR3 DNA reads as TGTGCCAGCAGCCAACACACAGTCACTGAAGCTTTCTTT. Its translation: CASSQHTVTEAFF.

This chain joins TRBV6-2 or TRBV6-3 and TRBJ1-5, with D perhaps TRBD1 (6 bases). The V end was cut by 0 bases, the J end by 7 bases, with 10 bases between. Germline loops: CDR1 MNHEY, CDR2 SVGEGT. The CDR3 has 14 residues. CDR3 amino acids: CASSYSGGRQPQHF. DNA of the CDR3: TGTGCCAGCAGTTACTCTGGGGGCCGACAGCCCCAGCATTTT.

This chain connects TRBV11-2 to TRBJ1-3; D uncertain. CDR1 and CDR2 from the germline V gene are SGHAT and FQNNGV. V was shortened by 5 bases and J by 8 bases, with 13 bases between the two germline ends. The CDR3 consists of 13 residues. In nucleotides, the CDR3 is TGTGCCAGCAGCCTAGGGAGGTGGGACACCATATATTTT. Residues: CASSLGRWDTIYF.

V and J are TRBV4-3 and TRBJ1-6, with D possibly being TRBD1 (5 bases). Trimming shortened V by 2 bases and J by 5 bases, and 13 bases separated the two germline ends. The CDR3 runs to 16 residues. Germline CDR1 LGHNA, CDR2 YSLEER. In DNA, the CDR3 is TGCGCCAGCAGCCAAAATACCCAGGGCAATAATTCACCCCTCCACTTT. This encodes CASSQNTQGNNSPLHF.